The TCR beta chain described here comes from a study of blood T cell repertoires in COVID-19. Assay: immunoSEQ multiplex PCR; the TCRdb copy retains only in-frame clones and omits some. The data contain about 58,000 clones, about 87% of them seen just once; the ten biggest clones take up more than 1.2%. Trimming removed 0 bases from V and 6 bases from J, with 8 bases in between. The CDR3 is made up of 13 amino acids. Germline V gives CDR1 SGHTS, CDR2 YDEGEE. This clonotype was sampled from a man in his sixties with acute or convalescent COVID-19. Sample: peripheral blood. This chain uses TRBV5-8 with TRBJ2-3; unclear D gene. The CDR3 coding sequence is TGTGCCAGCAGCTTGGCCAGTTTTGATACGCAGTATTTT. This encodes CASSLASFDTQYF. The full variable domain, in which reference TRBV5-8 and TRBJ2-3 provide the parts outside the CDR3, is EAGVTQSPTHLIKTRGQQATLRCSPISGHTSVYWYQQALGLGLQFLLWYDEGEERNRGNFPPRFSGRQFPNYSSELNVNALELEDSALYLCASSLASFDTQYFGPGTRLTVL.